This is a list of T cell receptor beta chains from one sample in a study of a mutant IDH1 vaccine in newly diagnosed glioma. Assay used: immunoSEQ multiplex PCR; TCRdb lists only in-frame clones, some missing. The data contain fewer than 35,000 clones, 90% of them singletons. Their antigens are not known. The sequenced sample was PBMCs, obtained from a glioma patient whose treatment included an IDH1 peptide vaccine. These receptors were taken from a young man with glioma. Each CDR3 is given without its conserved first and last residue. Each record gives: V gene, J gene, D gene, CDR3 protein. D genes are given only for firm matches.

>TRBV15|TRBJ1-2|-
ATSRDNYGYT
>TRBV5-6|TRBJ1-1|-
ASSLAQGMLNTEAF
>TRBV4-3|TRBJ2-1|-
ASSQDRGPNNEQF
>TRBV9|TRBJ2-7|TRBD1
ASSVGTGTYEQY
>TRBV7-2|TRBJ1-6|TRBD1
ASTPGQGYSPLH
>TRBV11-1|TRBJ1-1|TRBD1
ASRVGQANTEAF
>TRBV7-9|TRBJ1-2|TRBD1
ASSLVGQALDYGYT
>TRBV10-1|TRBJ2-5|-
ASSETLARETQY
>TRBV6-5|TRBJ1-1|-
ASSYSTSVGNTEAF
>TRBV19|TRBJ1-1|TRBD1
ASTSTGEWTEAF
>TRBV23-1|TRBJ1-2|-
ASSQGGRGGYT
>TRBV29-1|TRBJ2-1|TRBD1
SVMTGAGYNEQF
>TRBV7-2|TRBJ2-3|TRBD2
ASSLEAGGRDTQY
>TRBV29-1|TRBJ1-5|-
SVEEVVSRGKKGNQPQH
>TRBV28|TRBJ2-7|-
ASSYGSYEQY